This record looks at one T cell receptor beta chain sequence and its context. Clones were sequenced by immunoSEQ multiplex PCR, and TCRdb holds only the in-frame ones, with some missing. The table includes 73,000 or so clones, about 90% detected once. The V end lost 0 bases, the J end lost 5 bases, and 14 bases lay between the germline ends. This CDR3 is built from 15 residues. Looked up from germline, CDR1 is SGHRS and CDR2 is YFSETQ. The entry originates in a study of control samples from healthy donors and cancer patients. The specimen sequenced was blood. This sequence was found in a woman aged 45-65 years in good health. The chain couples TRBV5-1 to TRBJ2-5; no definite D call. The CDR3 DNA is TGCGCCAGCAGCTTGGGGACCGGGCAAGGGGAGACCCAGTACTTC. Translating it yields CASSLGTGQGETQYF.